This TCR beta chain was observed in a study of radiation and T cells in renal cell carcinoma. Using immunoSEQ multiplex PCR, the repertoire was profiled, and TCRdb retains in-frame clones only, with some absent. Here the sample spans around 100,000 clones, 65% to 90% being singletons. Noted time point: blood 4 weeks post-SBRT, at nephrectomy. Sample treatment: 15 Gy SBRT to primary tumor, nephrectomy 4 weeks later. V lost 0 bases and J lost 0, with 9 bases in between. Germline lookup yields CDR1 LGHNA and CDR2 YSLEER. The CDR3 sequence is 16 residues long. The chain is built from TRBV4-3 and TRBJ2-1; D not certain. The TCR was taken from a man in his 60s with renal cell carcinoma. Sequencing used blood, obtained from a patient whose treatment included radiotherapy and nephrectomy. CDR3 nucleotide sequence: TGCGCCAGCAGCCAAGATCTACCAAGCTCCTACAATGAGCAGTTCTTC. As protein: CASSQDLPSSYNEQFF.